These 5 T cell receptor beta chains share one sample of origin, sequenced in a study of cytomegalovirus exposure and HLA in healthy donors (dated by TCRdb to 2015 to 2018). Library generation was performed with the immunoSEQ multiplex PCR assay. A mixture of 60 forward primers for TCR Vbeta segments and 13 reverse primers for TCR Jbeta segments was used in the multiplex PCR. Held by TCRdb, this immuneACCESS table contains in-frame sequences only and omits some clones. Under half of the omission traces to an unresolved V gene where checked; the cause of the rest is unknown. The sample table lists a few hundred thousand clones, about 87% of them with a count of one. The ten largest clones capture roughly 2% of the sample. Specimen: PBMCs. These receptors came from a woman between 18 and 29 years old in good health and CMV-seronegative.

The genes are TRBV6-1 and TRBJ1-5; tentatively, D is TRBD1 (5 bases). Trimming left V 5 bases short and J 2 bases short, with 10 bases between. The length of the CDR3 is 14 residues. The germline V gene has CDR1 MNHNS and CDR2 SASEGT. CDR3 in amino acids: CASSPWGGNQPQHF. DNA of the CDR3: TGTGCCAGCAGTCCCTGGGGCGGCAATCAGCCCCAGCATTTT.

The chain employs TRBV12-5 and TRBJ1-1; 12 positions agree with TRBD1. Germline V gene lookup returns CDR1 LGHNT and CDR2 FRNRAP. Trimming removed 6 bases from V and 6 bases from J; junction bases left unmatched: 11. The CDR3 is made up of 16 amino acids. The CDR3, as DNA: TGTGCTAGTGGACAGGGACAGGGGGCTCCAGGGTCTGAAGCTTTCTTT. Translating it yields CASGQGQGAPGSEAFF.

J is TRBJ2-1 and V is TRBV5-1; D is unclear. The CDR3 is made up of 14 amino acids. V shed 1 base and J shed 6 bases, with 11 bases lying between them. Germline V gene sequence: CDR1 SGHRS, CDR2 YFSETQ. CDR3 coding DNA: TGCGCCAGCAGCTTGCTACAGACGCCCAATGAGCAGTTCTTC. The encoded protein is CASSLLQTPNEQFF.

With respect to this clone: At one end, the junction sequence differs from germline, possibly due to a read error. The gene calls are TRBV5-1 and TRBJ2-3; a weak D match, TRBD2 (7 bases). The germline V gene has CDR1 SGHRS and CDR2 YFSETQ. CDR3 length equals 14 residues. Written as DNA, the CDR3 is TGCACCAGCAGCCAAGGGGGGGGCACAGATACGCAGTATTTT. The encoded protein is CTSSQGGGTDTQYF.

The gene calls are TRBV10-1 and TRBJ1-1; TRBD1 matches at 7 bases. Germline CDR1 is WNHNN and CDR2 is SYGVQD (reference sequence). The CDR3 sequence is 13 residues long. V dropped 6 bases and J dropped 3; count of bases not matched to a gene: 4. The CDR3 sequence is CASRRGQDTEAFF. The CDR3 DNA is TGCGCCAGCAGACGAGGACAGGACACTGAAGCTTTCTTT.